A selection of T cell receptor beta chains follows, all from one sample in a study of cytomegalovirus exposure and HLA in healthy donors. Method: immunoSEQ multiplex PCR; TCRdb's copy keeps in-frame clones and lacks some. The data contain roughly 66,000 clones, less than 70% of them singletons. The sequenced material came from PBMCs. The source of these receptors is a woman between 45 and 65 years old in good health and CMV-seronegative. Both conserved end residues are part of each CDR3. D genes are given only for firm matches. The size of a clone is reported for some rows only, either as once, few or many, or as a class for expanded clones.

D gene	J gene	clone size	V gene	CDR3 DNA	CDR3 protein
-	TRBJ1-5	-	TRBV5-1	TGCGCCAGCAGCTTCGGGCCATCCCAGGGCCAGCCCCAGCATTTT	CASSFGPSQGQPQHF
-	TRBJ1-4	few	TRBV5-6	TGTGCCAGCAGCCGAATCGCTGACAGATCGGCCGGAAAACTGTTTTTT	CASSRIADRSAGKLFF
TRBD2	TRBJ2-3	-	TRBV5-1	TGCGCCAGCTCCCCTACTGCGGGAGGTAGCACAGATACGCAGTATTTT	CASSPTAGGSTDTQYF
TRBD2	TRBJ2-7	-	TRBV9	TGTGCCAGCAGCACCCACGCCGGGACTAGTATTCACGAGCAGTACTTC	CASSTHAGTSIHEQYF
-	TRBJ2-3	-	TRBV5-1	TGCGCCAGCAGCTTGGGGCAGGCGGGGCTCACAGATACGCAGTATTTT	CASSLGQAGLTDTQYF
-	TRBJ2-5	few	TRBV5-4	TGTGCCAGCAGCTTGAGAACGGGAGAGACCCAGTACTTC	CASSLRTGETQYF
TRBD1	TRBJ2-2	once	TRBV7-9	TGTGCCAGCAGCTTATCCGACAGGGCTTTCGGCACCGGGGAGCTGTTTTTT	CASSLSDRAFGTGELFF
-	TRBJ2-7	-	TRBV7-3	TGTGCCAGCAGCTTAGATGCAGGGGACGAGCAGTACTTC	CASSLDAGDEQYF
-	TRBJ2-6	-	TRBV5-1	TGCGCCAGCAGCCCCACGGGTTCTGGGGCCAACGTCCTGACTTTC	CASSPTGSGANVLTF
-	TRBJ2-7	-	TRBV5-6	TGTGCCAGCAGCCCCTTCGCCAGCTACGAGCAGTACTTC	CASSPFASYEQYF
TRBD2	TRBJ2-1	-	TRBV19	TGTGCCAGTAGTATCGGGACTAGTCGAGTCGTTGAGCAGTTCTTC	CASSIGTSRVVEQFF
TRBD1	TRBJ1-6	-	TRBV25-1	TGTGCCAGCAGTGATCCCGGGACAGGGAATTCACCCCTCCACTTT	CASSDPGTGNSPLHF
-	TRBJ2-7	-	TRBV28	TGTGCCAGCAGTTTTCTGTCCTACGAGCAGTACTTC	CASSFLSYEQYF
TRBD1	TRBJ2-1	few	TRBV19	TGTGCCAGTAGTATTCAAGGACAGGCTTACAATGAGCAGTTCTTC	CASSIQGQAYNEQFF
TRBD2	TRBJ2-5	-	TRBV28	TGTGCCACCGTGACTAGCGCCCAAGAGACCCAGTACTTC	CATVTSAQETQYF
TRBD2	TRBJ2-6	-	TRBV4-2	TGTGCCAGCAGCCAAGATCCGCGGGGGTACTCGCTGGGGTCTGGGGCCAACGTCCTGACTTTC	CASSQDPRGYSLGSGANVLTF